This TCR beta chain was found in a study of post-analysis software for immune sequencing data. Findings and caveats of the study: Samples made in the same batch grouped tightly together by F measure. There was significantly lower normalized Chao1 diversity in multiple sclerosis patients than in controls. Comparison of patients with controls showed five TRBV segments more frequent in patients, TRBV5-6, TRBV5-1 and TRBV20-1 among them.

Germline V gives CDR1 MGHRA, CDR2 YSYEKL. The CDR3 loop spans 15 amino acids. Trimming removed 0 bases at V and 3 bases at J, with 12 bases between. Prepared TCR beta cDNA libraries contained unique molecular identifiers. Some 500,000 cDNA molecules were obtained per 1 to 10 million input T cells. Via MiXCR, TCRdb re-called the PCR reads, giving one row per CDR3 protein. This sample has roughly 570,000 distinct CDR3 sequences, with around 31% found just once. This clonotype showed up many times. The antigen is undetermined. The TCR originated in a girl under 18 with multiple sclerosis. The sample was blood. The chain carries TRBV4-1 and TRBJ2-7; D perhaps matches TRBD2 (5 bases). Here the CDR3 reads CASSQDWIGSYEQYF. The CDR3 region has the DNA TGCGCCAGCAGCCAAGATTGGATAGGGAGCTACGAGCAGTACTTC.